Following are 7 T cell receptor beta chains from one sample sequenced in a study of blood T cell repertoires in COVID-19 (dated by TCRdb to 2020 to 2021). The method behind the library was the immunoSEQ multiplex PCR assay. Entries here come from immuneACCESS through TCRdb and include only in-frame sequences with V and J called. Some clones fail to appear in such tables; in the studies checked, an unresolved V gene covers under half of the shortfall, and the cause of the remainder is unknown. This sample is represented by some 150,000 clones; around nine tenths of them were singletons. 8.6% of the sample rests with the top ten. What was sequenced was peripheral blood. The receptors shown here come from a woman aged 50 to 60 with active or convalescent COVID-19.

This rearrangement joins TRBV5-8 to TRBJ2-1; TRBD2 agrees at 7 bases. This CDR3 is 14 amino acids long. V was pared by 3 bases and J by 8 bases, with 8 bases of the junction left unmatched. Per the germline V gene, CDR1 is SGHTS and CDR2 is YDEGEE. The CDR3 loop reads CASSWGGPSYEQFF. CDR3 DNA sequence: TGTGCCAGCAGCTGGGGGGGACCTAGCTATGAGCAGTTCTTC.

The V call is TRBV6-5, the J call TRBJ1-1, with TRBD1 identical over 8 bases. The CDR3 spans 12 residues. V shed 11 bases, J shed 1 base, and the junction held 3 bases outside the gene matches. The germline CDR1 and CDR2 sequences are MNHEY and SVGAGI. The CDR3 region has the DNA TGTGCCTGTGGGACAGGGAACACTGAAGCTTTCTTT. It yields the protein CACGTGNTEAFF.

The count of this clone is one. The rearrangement joins TRBV19 to TRBJ2-7; 7 bases match TRBD1. Losses at the gene ends were 2 bases for V and 3 bases for J; bases not matched to a gene: 10. The CDR3 totals 16 residues. CDR1 is LNHDA and CDR2 is SQIVND in the germline V gene (reference sequence). CDR3 loop: CASSIRGQLTLYEQYF. The DNA for the CDR3 is TGTGCCAGTAGTATACGGGGACAGCTAACTCTCTACGAGCAGTACTTC.

This sequence joins TRBV27 and TRBJ2-1, with a tentative D call TRBD2 (6 bases). The CDR3 is made up of 14 amino acids. V was shortened by 7 bases and J by 0 bases, with 10 bases between the two germline ends. CDR1 is MNHEY and CDR2 is SMNVEV in the germline V gene (reference sequence). CDR3 coding DNA: TGTGCCAGCAAGGGACTCGTCTCCTACAATGAGCAGTTCTTC. Protein product: CASKGLVSYNEQFF.

The chain recombines TRBV14 with TRBJ1-3, with D possibly TRBD1 on 6 matching bases. The V gene lost 11 bases and the J gene lost 2 bases, with 10 bases spanning the gap. This CDR3 has 12 residues. Germline V gives CDR1 SGHDN, CDR2 FVKESK. Written as DNA, the CDR3 is TGTGCCCCCACAGGGACTGGAAACACCATATATTTT. It specifies CAPTGTGNTIYF.

This clone was counted once. The rearrangement links TRBV6-1 to TRBJ2-7, with TRBD2 as a possible D gene (5 bases). This CDR3 is built from 14 residues. The germline V and J ends were trimmed by 1 base and 7 bases, with 14 bases remaining between them. The V gene's germline CDR1 is MNHNS and CDR2 SASEGT. CDR3 sequence: CASSEGPTGREQYF. CDR3 DNA sequence: TGTGCCAGCAGTGAAGGGCCGACGGGAAGGGAGCAGTACTTC.

In this sample, this clone turned up a few times. The J gene is TRBJ2-2, the V gene TRBV5-5; D is unclear. Germline V lookup: CDR1 SGHKS, CDR2 YYEKEE (reference sequence). This CDR3 contains 18 residues. Trimming shortened V by 4 bases and J by 2 bases, and 21 bases separated the two germline ends. CDR3 nucleotide sequence: TGTGCCAGCAGCGCCCGCAGTGGTAGGCAGGCAAACACCGGGGAGCTGTTTTTT. Translated, it gives CASSARSGRQANTGELFF.